These 8 T cell receptor beta chains were sequenced from one sample in a study of blood T cell repertoires in COVID-19. Profiling relied on immunoSEQ multiplex PCR, and the TCRdb table lists in-frame clones only, not all of them. The sample has over 75,000 clones, about nine tenths seen once. Sequences were obtained from peripheral blood. All receptors come from a human donor with active COVID-19. The donor label of this sample is uncertain.

Here the CDR3 reads CASSLGGGPYEQYF. Here the CDR3 DNA reads TGTGCCAGCAGTTTAGGCGGGGGCCCCTACGAGCAGTACTTC. The rearrangement joins TRBV27 to TRBJ2-7, with D tentatively TRBD2 (7 bases). V lost 2 bases and J 2 bases, leaving 10 bases between the germline ends. Germline V lookup: CDR1 MNHEY, CDR2 SMNVEV (reference sequence). The CDR3 is made up of 14 amino acids.

This chain uses TRBV4-1 with TRBJ1-4; TRBD1 agrees at 9 bases. With 2 bases clipped from V and 7 bases from J, the junction kept 11 bases outside the gene matches. The length of the CDR3 is 17 residues. Germline V gives CDR1 MGHRA, CDR2 YSYEKL. In DNA, the CDR3 is TGCGCCAGCAGCCAAAGGCCGGGGGACAGGGAAGGTGAAAAACTGTTTTTT. Encoded protein: CASSQRPGDREGEKLFF.

The rearrangement uses TRBV27 and TRBJ2-2; TRBD1 matches 7 bases. The germline CDR1 and CDR2 sequences are MNHEY and SMNVEV (reference sequence). CDR3 size: 16 residues. V shed 5 bases, J shed 5 bases, and the junction held 11 bases outside the gene matches. The DNA of the CDR3 is TGTGCCAGCAGTGACCGGGACAGAGATTTGACCGGGGAGCTGTTTTTT. This codes for CASSDRDRDLTGELFF.

This sequence joins TRBV7-2 and TRBJ1-4, with a tentative D call TRBD1 (5 bases). The germline V gene has CDR1 SGHTA and CDR2 FQGNSA. The V and J ends lost 5 bases and 0 bases respectively, with 10 bases between them. This CDR3 is 15 amino acids long. The CDR3 here is CASSIDRATNEKLFF. The CDR3 nucleotides are TGTGCCAGCAGCATTGACAGAGCAACTAATGAAAAACTGTTTTTT. Looking up the rest from reference TRBV7-2 and TRBJ1-4 gives the full variable domain: GAGVSQSPSNKVTEKGKDVELRCDPISGHTALYWYRQSLGQGLEFLIYFQGNSAPDKSGLPSDRFSAERTGGSVSTLTIQRTQQEDSAVYLCASSIDRATNEKLFFGSGTQLSVL.

This chain links TRBV4-1 with TRBJ2-5, with D perhaps matching TRBD1 (5 bases). Trimming shortened V by 1 base and J by 1 base, and 10 bases separated the two germline ends. The germline CDR1 and CDR2 sequences are MGHRA and YSYEKL. The CDR3 extends over 15 amino acids. The CDR3 bases are TGCGCCAGCAGCCAAGGCGACAGATTCCAAGAGACCCAGTACTTC. Translated: CASSQGDRFQETQYF.

This rearrangement joins TRBV9 to TRBJ2-3; 8 bases are shared with TRBD2. This CDR3 has 16 amino acids. Germline values: CDR1 SGDLS, CDR2 YYNGEE. The junction had 8 bases not matched to a gene; V was cut back by 0 bases and J by 5 bases. In DNA, the CDR3 is TGTGCCAGCAGCGTAGTGGATAGCGGGGTACTAGATACGCAGTATTTT. Translation gives CASSVVDSGVLDTQYF.

The J gene is TRBJ1-4, the V gene TRBV18; no clear D gene. This CDR3 has 14 residues. Germline V CDR1 and CDR2: KGHSH, LQKENI. Trimming took off 6 bases at V and 5 bases at J, with 13 bases between the two ends. The CDR3 DNA follows: TGTGCCAGCTCCCGTTCTCAACAAAATGAAAAACTGTTTTTT. It codes for CASSRSQQNEKLFF.

The V call is TRBV9, the J call TRBJ2-1; 8 bases agree with TRBD2. With V trimmed by 4 bases and J by 7 bases, 7 bases remained unmatched. This CDR3 region has 14 residues. Germline CDR1 and CDR2: SGDLS and YYNGEE. CDR3 nucleotide sequence: TGTGCCAGCAGCCCCGGGACTAGTTCAAATGAGCAGTTCTTC. Translation: CASSPGTSSNEQFF.